This TCR beta chain was sequenced in a study of human T cells and chemical hapten exposure. General study results and limits: TCRs exceeding 1 in 1000 frequency stayed unchanged with DPC sensitization.

Via MiXCR, TCRdb re-called the RACE reads, giving one row per CDR3 protein. Altogether 85,000 to 90,000 distinct CDR3 sequences are present, around 9.5% being singletons, with the ten largest covering roughly 3.5%. The germline V gene encodes CDR1 MNHEY and CDR2 SVGEGT. The V and J ends lost 0 bases and 4 bases respectively, with 6 bases between them. CDR3 length: 13 amino acids. This clonotype was observed a handful of times. Antigen specificity is unknown. Time point in this sample: pre-sensitization, week 0. The treatment is: therapeutic diphenylcyclopropenone sensitization with weekly scalp DPC. Extraction of total RNA was performed on unfractionated whole blood.

The specimen was whole blood, collected in connection with sensitization to the hapten diphenylcyclopropenone (DPC). The sequence derives from a woman aged 40 to 50 with alopecia areata. Some clones in this sample may be carry-over from other donors' samples. The chain has TRBV6-2 or TRBV6-3 and TRBJ2-5, with TRBD2 as a possible D gene (6 bases). CDR3 protein: CASSYSGGETQYF. For the CDR3, the DNA is TGTGCCAGCAGTTACTCGGGAGGAGAGACCCAGTACTTC.